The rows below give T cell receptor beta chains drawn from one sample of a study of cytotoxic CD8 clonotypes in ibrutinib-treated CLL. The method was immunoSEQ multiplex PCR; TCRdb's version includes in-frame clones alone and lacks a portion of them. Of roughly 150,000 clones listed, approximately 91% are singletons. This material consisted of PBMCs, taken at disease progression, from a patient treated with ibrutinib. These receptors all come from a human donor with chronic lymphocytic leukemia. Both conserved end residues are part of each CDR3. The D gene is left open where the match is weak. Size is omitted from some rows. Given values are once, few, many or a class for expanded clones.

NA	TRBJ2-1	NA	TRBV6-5	CASSPQGNEQFF	TGTGCCAGCAGTCCCCAGGGGAATGAGCAGTTCTTC
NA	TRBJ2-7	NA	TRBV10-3	CAISETTSYEQYF	TGTGCCATCAGTGAGACAACCTCCTACGAGCAGTACTTC
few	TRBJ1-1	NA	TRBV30	CAWALSWNTEAFF	TGTGCCTGGGCCCTATCATGGAACACTGAAGCTTTCTTT
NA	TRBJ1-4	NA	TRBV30	CAWSVWRGTTNEKLFF	TGTGCCTGGAGTGTATGGCGGGGGACAACTAATGAAAAACTGTTTTTT
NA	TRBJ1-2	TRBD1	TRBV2	CATPDRGRVDYGYTF	TGTGCTACGCCGGACAGGGGGCGCGTGGACTATGGCTACACCTTC
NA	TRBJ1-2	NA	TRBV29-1	CSVTGRGNYGYTF	TGCAGCGTTACAGGGAGGGGAAACTATGGCTACACCTTC
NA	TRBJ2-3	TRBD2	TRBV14	CASSPTLLAGGTDTQYF	TGTGCCAGCAGCCCGACCCTGCTAGCGGGGGGCACAGATACGCAGTATTTT
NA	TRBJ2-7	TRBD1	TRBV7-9	CASSRRGTEKQYF	TGTGCCAGCAGCCGTCGTGGGACAGAGAAGCAGTACTTC
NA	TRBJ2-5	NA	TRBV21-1	CASSKGGREETQYF	TGTGCCAGCAGCAAAGGGGGGCGAGAGGAGACCCAGTACTTC
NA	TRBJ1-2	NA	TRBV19	CASSGPGWYGYTF	TGTGCCAGTAGTGGGCCAGGGTGGTATGGCTACACCTTC
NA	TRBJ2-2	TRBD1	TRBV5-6	CASSFGTGIPTGELFF	TGTGCCAGCAGCTTCGGGACAGGGATACCCACCGGGGAGCTGTTTTTT
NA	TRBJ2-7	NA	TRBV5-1	CASSKDYRGYEQYF	TGCGCCAGCAGCAAGGACTACAGGGGTTACGAGCAGTACTTC
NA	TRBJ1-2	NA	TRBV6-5	CASSYSPLGGYTF	TGTGCCAGCAGTTACTCCCCCCTGGGAGGCTACACCTTC
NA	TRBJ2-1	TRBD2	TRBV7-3	CASSPRQREVDNEQFF	TGTGCCAGCAGCCCACGGCAGCGGGAGGTCGACAATGAGCAGTTCTTC
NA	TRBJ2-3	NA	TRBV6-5	CASSYSPFGTTDTQYF	TGTGCCAGCAGTTACTCTCCATTCGGGACCACAGATACGCAGTATTTT
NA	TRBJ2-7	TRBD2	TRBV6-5	CASSRGLAGAGEQYF	TGTGCCAGCAGCCGGGGACTAGCGGGAGCAGGCGAGCAGTACTTC
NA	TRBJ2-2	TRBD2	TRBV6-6	CASRPGAGVTGELFF	TGTGCCAGCAGGCCAGGAGCGGGAGTCACCGGGGAGCTGTTTTTT
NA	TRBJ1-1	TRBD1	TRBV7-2	CASRGQGLTGAFF	TGTGCCAGCAGGGGACAGGGGTTGACCGGAGCTTTCTTT
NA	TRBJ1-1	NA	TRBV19	CASSTKSTGSTEAFF	TGTGCCAGTAGTACAAAATCCACAGGGTCGACTGAAGCTTTCTTT
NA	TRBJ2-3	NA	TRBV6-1	CASSENRGDTQYF	TGTGCCAGCAGTGAAAATCGCGGAGATACGCAGTATTTT
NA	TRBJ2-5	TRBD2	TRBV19	CASSPASGSLQETQYF	TGTGCCAGTAGTCCGGCTAGCGGGAGTCTGCAAGAGACCCAGTACTTC
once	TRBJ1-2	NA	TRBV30	CAWSGLGVINGYTF	TGTGCCTGGAGTGGCCTGGGGGTAATAAATGGCTACACCTTC
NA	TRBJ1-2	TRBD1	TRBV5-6	CASSPRGQGASGYTF	TGTGCCAGCAGCCCAAGGGGGCAGGGGGCGAGTGGCTACACCTTC
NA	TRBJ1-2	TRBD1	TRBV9	CASSAGTGGTNYGYTF	TGTGCCAGCAGCGCCGGGACAGGGGGGACTAACTATGGCTACACCTTC
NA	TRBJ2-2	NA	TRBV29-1	CSVEALVDGELFF	TGCAGCGTTGAAGCCCTAGTCGATGGGGAGCTGTTTTTT
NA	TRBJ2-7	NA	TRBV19	CASSIQAGVFNF	TGTGCCAGTAGTATTCAGGCAGGCGTGTTTAACTTC
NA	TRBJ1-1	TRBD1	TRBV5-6	CASSRGTGLLYTEAFF	TGTGCCAGCAGCCGGGGGACAGGGCTTTTATACACTGAAGCTTTCTTT
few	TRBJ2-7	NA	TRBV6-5	CASSVTQTTYEQYF	TGTGCCAGCAGCGTGACACAAACAACCTACGAGCAGTACTTC
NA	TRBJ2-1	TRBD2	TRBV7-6	CASSIHLIPGTSPNNEQFF	TGTGCCAGCAGCATACACCTCATCCCCGGGACTAGCCCTAACAATGAGCAGTTCTTC
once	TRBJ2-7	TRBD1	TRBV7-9	CASSLARDRGYEQYF	TGTGCCAGCAGCTTAGCGCGAGACAGGGGCTACGAGCAGTACTTC
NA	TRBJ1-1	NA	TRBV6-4	CASSDGGLNTEAFF	TGTGCCAGCAGTGACGGGGGCCTGAACACTGAAGCTTTCTTT
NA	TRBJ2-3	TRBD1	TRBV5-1	CASSLRDRGTDTQYF	TGCGCCAGCAGCCTCCGGGACAGGGGCACAGATACGCAGTATTTT
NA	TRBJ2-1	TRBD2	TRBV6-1	CASIGLAGVNEQFF	TGTGCCAGCATAGGACTAGCGGGAGTAAATGAGCAGTTCTTC
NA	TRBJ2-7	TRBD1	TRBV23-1	CASSRGDRGFYEQYF	TGCGCCAGCAGTCGGGGCGACAGGGGTTTTTACGAGCAGTACTTC
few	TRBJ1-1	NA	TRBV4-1	CASGWMGTEAFF	TGCGCCAGCGGCTGGATGGGCACTGAAGCTTTCTTT
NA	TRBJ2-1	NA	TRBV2	CASSPPTRAGNEQFF	TGTGCCAGCAGTCCCCCGACTAGGGCAGGCAATGAGCAGTTCTTC
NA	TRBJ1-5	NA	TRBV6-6	CASSYSGRSNQPQHF	TGTGCCAGCAGTTACTCAGGAAGGAGCAATCAGCCCCAGCATTTT
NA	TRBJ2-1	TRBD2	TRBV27	CASSLGLGTSGRSYNEQFF	TGTGCCAGCAGTTTAGGGCTCGGGACTAGCGGGAGATCCTACAATGAGCAGTTCTTC
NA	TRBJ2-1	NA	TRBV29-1	CSVVQGSYNEQFF	TGCAGCGTTGTACAGGGCTCCTACAATGAGCAGTTCTTC
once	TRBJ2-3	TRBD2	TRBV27	CASGILVTSGSRTDTQYF	TGTGCCAGCGGTATTCTCGTGACTAGCGGGAGTCGCACAGATACGCAGTATTTT
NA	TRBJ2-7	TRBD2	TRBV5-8	CASSTLAGGPYEQYF	TGTGCCAGCAGCACTCTAGCGGGAGGGCCGTACGAGCAGTACTTC
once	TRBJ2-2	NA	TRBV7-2	CASSLWGRSTGELFF	TGTGCCAGCAGCTTATGGGGGCGGAGCACCGGGGAGCTGTTTTTT
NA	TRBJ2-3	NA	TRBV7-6	CASSPQVLSREFRSDTQYF	TGTGCCAGCAGCCCACAGGTCCTTAGTCGGGAGTTTCGGTCAGATACGCAGTATTTT
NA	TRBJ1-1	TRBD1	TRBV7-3	CASSLDRGNTEAFF	TGTGCCAGCAGCTTGGACAGGGGGAACACTGAAGCTTTCTTT
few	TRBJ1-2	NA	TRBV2	CASSEAEYGYTF	TGTGCCAGCAGTGAGGCCGAATATGGCTACACCTTC
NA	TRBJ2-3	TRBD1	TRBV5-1	CASSLPTGASTDTQYF	TGCGCCAGCAGCTTGCCCACAGGGGCTAGCACAGATACGCAGTATTTT
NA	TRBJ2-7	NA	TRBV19	CASSSGRDNSYEQYF	TGTGCCAGTAGTAGTGGGCGGGACAACTCCTACGAGCAGTACTTC
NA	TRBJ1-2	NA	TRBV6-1	CASSGDLPNGGYTF	TGTGCCAGCAGTGGAGACTTACCCAACGGGGGCTACACCTTC
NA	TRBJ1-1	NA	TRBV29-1	CSDGGRTEAFF	TGCAGCGACGGTGGGCGTACTGAAGCTTTCTTT
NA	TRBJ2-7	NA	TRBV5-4	CASSLRPGARLYEQYF	TGTGCCAGCAGCTTGAGGCCCGGGGCGCGACTATACGAGCAGTACTTC
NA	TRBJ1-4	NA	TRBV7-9	CASSPGLDEKLFF	TGTGCCAGCAGCCCGGGGCTCGATGAAAAACTGTTTTTT
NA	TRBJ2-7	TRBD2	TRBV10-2	CASRPTLAGGYEQYF	TGCGCCAGCAGGCCCACTTTGGCGGGAGGCTACGAGCAGTACTTC
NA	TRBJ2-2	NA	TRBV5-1	CASSLGPPNTGELFF	TGCGCCAGCAGCTTGGGTCCTCCGAACACCGGGGAGCTGTTTTTT
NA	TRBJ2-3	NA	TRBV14	CASSQDLGHITDTQYF	TGTGCCAGCAGCCAAGACCTAGGACACATCACAGATACGCAGTATTTT
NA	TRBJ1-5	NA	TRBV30	CAWDSDRGGNQPQHF	TGTGCCTGGGACTCAGATAGGGGGGGCAATCAGCCCCAGCATTTT
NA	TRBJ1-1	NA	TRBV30	CAWSPTRNTEAFF	TGTGCCTGGAGTCCGACGAGGAACACTGAAGCTTTCTTT
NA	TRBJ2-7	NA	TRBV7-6	CASSFQAPYEQYF	TGTGCCAGCAGCTTCCAGGCCCCCTACGAGCAGTACTTC